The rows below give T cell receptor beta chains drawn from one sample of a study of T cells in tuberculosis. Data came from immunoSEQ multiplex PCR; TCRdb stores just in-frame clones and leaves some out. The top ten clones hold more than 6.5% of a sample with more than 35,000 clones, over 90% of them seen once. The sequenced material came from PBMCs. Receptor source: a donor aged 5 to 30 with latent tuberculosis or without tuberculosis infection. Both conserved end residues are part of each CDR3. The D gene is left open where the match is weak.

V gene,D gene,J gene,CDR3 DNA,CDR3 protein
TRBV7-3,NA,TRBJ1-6,TGTGCCAGCAGCCTTTCAGGGTCTAGGAATTCACCCCTCCACTTT,CASSLSGSRNSPLHF
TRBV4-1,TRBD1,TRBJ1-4,TGCGCCAGCAGCCAGGGACCGACAGGGCCTAATGAAAAACTGTTTTTT,CASSQGPTGPNEKLFF
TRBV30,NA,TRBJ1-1,TGTGCCTGGAAAAGGGGGGGGAACACTGAAGCTTTCTTT,CAWKRGGNTEAFF
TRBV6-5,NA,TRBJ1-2,TGTGCCAGCAGTTACTCCGGAAGCAGGGGATCGGATGGCTACACCTTC,CASSYSGSRGSDGYTF
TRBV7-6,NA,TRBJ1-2,TGTGCCAGCAGCTTGTCAGGGTCCTATGGCTACACCTTC,CASSLSGSYGYTF
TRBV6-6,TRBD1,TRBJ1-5,TGTGCCAGCAGACCAGTCGGGACAGGCAATCAGCCCCAGCATTTT,CASRPVGTGNQPQHF
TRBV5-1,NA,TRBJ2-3,TGCGCCAGCAGCTCCAGACTACCCACAGATACGCAGTATTTT,CASSSRLPTDTQYF
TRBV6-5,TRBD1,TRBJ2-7,TGTGCCAGCAGTAGAGTTCCGGGACAGTACGAGCAGTACTTC,CASSRVPGQYEQYF
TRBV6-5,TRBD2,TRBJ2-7,TGTGCCAGCGGCCAGCGGGGGGGAGAGCAGTACTTC,CASGQRGGEQYF
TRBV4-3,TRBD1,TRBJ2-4,TGCGCCAGCAGCCAAGAGTTAGGGACAGGTAGTCCTATTCTACTAGCCAAAAACATTCAGTACTTC,CASSQELGTGSPILLAKNIQYF